The rows below give T cell receptor beta chains drawn from one sample of a study of early T cells in non-severe SARS-CoV-2 infection. Each CDR3 protein gets one entry after TCRdb re-called the 5' RACE reads with MiXCR. The data show about 60,000 distinct CDR3 sequences, around 12% seen once. The sample was whole blood. These receptors all stem from an adult who was a healthcare worker with PCR-confirmed SARS-CoV-2 infection or an uninfected control (not recorded which). The CDR3 runs from the conserved cysteine through the conserved F or W. Fields, in order: CDR3 protein, CDR3 DNA, D gene, J gene, V gene, CDR3 length, clone size. The D gene is left open where the match is weak. Clone sizes are given selectively: once, few, many, or a class where the clone is expanded.

CDR3aa: CASSQTSGSRQETQYF
CDR3nt: TGTGCCAGCTCGCAAACTAGCGGGAGCCGACAAGAGACCCAGTACTTC
d_gene: TRBD2
j_gene: TRBJ2-5
v_gene: TRBV18
len: 16
abundance: many

CDR3aa: CASSLARFPASYEQYF
CDR3nt: TGCGCCAGCAGCTTGGCCAGGTTCCCGGCGAGCTACGAGCAGTACTTC
d_gene: .
j_gene: TRBJ2-7
v_gene: TRBV5-1
len: 16
abundance: many

CDR3aa: CASSLLDKAYEQYF
CDR3nt: TGTGCCAGCAGCCTGCTGGACAAGGCCTACGAGCAGTACTTC
d_gene: .
j_gene: TRBJ2-7
v_gene: TRBV3-1
len: 14
abundance: few

CDR3aa: CSAPGLELNEQFF
CDR3nt: TGCAGTGCTCCGGGACTAGAGTTAAATGAGCAGTTCTTC
d_gene: TRBD2
j_gene: TRBJ2-1
v_gene: TRBV20-1
len: 13
abundance: many

CDR3aa: CASSLDIADTQYF
CDR3nt: TGTGCCAGCAGCTTAGACATTGCAGATACGCAGTATTTT
d_gene: .
j_gene: TRBJ2-3
v_gene: TRBV7-9
len: 13
abundance: .

CDR3aa: CSAGNSQAGELFF
CDR3nt: TGCAGCGCCGGGAACTCCCAGGCCGGGGAGCTGTTTTTT
d_gene: .
j_gene: TRBJ2-2
v_gene: TRBV29-1
len: 13
abundance: many

CDR3aa: CASSLERSYEQYF
CDR3nt: TGTGCCAGCAGCTTAGAGCGCAGCTACGAGCAGTACTTC
d_gene: .
j_gene: TRBJ2-7
v_gene: TRBV7-2
len: 13
abundance: many

CDR3aa: CASSQDSSNAYNEQFF
CDR3nt: TGTGCCAGCAGCCAAGACTCTTCAAACGCCTACAATGAGCAGTTCTTC
d_gene: .
j_gene: TRBJ2-1
v_gene: TRBV3-1
len: 16
abundance: many

CDR3aa: CAWRRWGVGGEQYF
CDR3nt: TGTGCCTGGAGAAGATGGGGAGTGGGAGGAGAGCAGTACTTC
d_gene: .
j_gene: TRBJ2-7
v_gene: TRBV30
len: 14
abundance: few

CDR3aa: CASRTIRGRNSPLHF
CDR3nt: TGTGCCAGCAGAACGATCAGGGGTAGGAATTCACCCCTCCACTTT
d_gene: .
j_gene: TRBJ1-6
v_gene: TRBV11-2
len: 15
abundance: many

CDR3aa: CASSFSVGGAYEQYF
CDR3nt: TGTGCCAGCAGCTTTTCTGTCGGGGGGGCCTACGAGCAGTACTTC
d_gene: TRBD2
j_gene: TRBJ2-7
v_gene: TRBV7-2
len: 15
abundance: few

CDR3aa: CASSPTRGARTEQYF
CDR3nt: TGTGCCAGCAGCCCTACTAGAGGGGCAAGGACCGAGCAGTACTTC
d_gene: .
j_gene: TRBJ2-7
v_gene: TRBV7-2
len: 15
abundance: .

CDR3aa: CASSRDRQETQYF
CDR3nt: TGTGCCAGCAGCCGTGACAGGCAAGAGACCCAGTACTTC
d_gene: .
j_gene: TRBJ2-5
v_gene: TRBV7-2
len: 13
abundance: many

CDR3aa: CASSDEDSSTDTQYF
CDR3nt: TGTGCCAGCAGTGACGAGGACAGCAGCACAGATACGCAGTATTTT
d_gene: .
j_gene: TRBJ2-3
v_gene: TRBV6-4
len: 15
abundance: few

CDR3aa: CASSFGQATGPLHF
CDR3nt: TGTGCCAGCAGCTTCGGCCAGGCCACTGGTCCCCTCCACTTT
d_gene: .
j_gene: TRBJ1-6
v_gene: TRBV5-6
len: 14
abundance: few

CDR3aa: CSAYRAGDYQETQYF
CDR3nt: TGCAGTGCTTATAGAGCGGGGGACTACCAAGAGACCCAGTACTTC
d_gene: TRBD2
j_gene: TRBJ2-5
v_gene: TRBV20-1
len: 15
abundance: many

CDR3aa: CASSSLIDSPLHF
CDR3nt: TGTGCCAGCAGTTCCTTGATTGATTCACCCCTCCACTTT
d_gene: .
j_gene: TRBJ1-6
v_gene: TRBV6-6
len: 13
abundance: .

CDR3aa: CASSSPWGAKDYNEQFF
CDR3nt: TGTGCCAGCAGCTCCCCGTGGGGAGCAAAGGACTACAATGAGCAGTTCTTC
d_gene: .
j_gene: TRBJ2-1
v_gene: TRBV11-2
len: 17
abundance: many

CDR3aa: CASSDGVGPEAFF
CDR3nt: TGCGCCAGCTCGGACGGAGTCGGTCCTGAAGCTTTCTTT
d_gene: .
j_gene: TRBJ1-1
v_gene: TRBV5-1
len: 13
abundance: many

CDR3aa: CASSRGAANTGELFF
CDR3nt: TGCGCCAGCAGCAGGGGAGCAGCGAACACCGGGGAGCTGTTTTTT
d_gene: .
j_gene: TRBJ2-2
v_gene: TRBV5-1
len: 15
abundance: few

CDR3aa: CASRQGGSESGELFF
CDR3nt: TGTGCCAGCAGGCAAGGGGGGAGCGAGTCCGGGGAGCTGTTTTTT
d_gene: .
j_gene: TRBJ2-2
v_gene: TRBV27
len: 15
abundance: many

CDR3aa: CASSQEARASYGYTF
CDR3nt: TGCGCCAGCAGCCAAGAGGCCAGGGCTAGCTATGGCTACACCTTC
d_gene: .
j_gene: TRBJ1-2
v_gene: TRBV4-3
len: 15
abundance: .

CDR3aa: CASRREGNNEQFF
CDR3nt: TGTGCCAGCAGAAGAGAGGGAAACAATGAGCAGTTCTTC
d_gene: .
j_gene: TRBJ2-1
v_gene: TRBV6-5
len: 13
abundance: many

CDR3aa: CSVDVMNTEAFF
CDR3nt: TGCAGCGTTGATGTTATGAACACTGAAGCTTTCTTT
d_gene: .
j_gene: TRBJ1-1
v_gene: TRBV29-1
len: 12
abundance: few

CDR3aa: CATSDSSTDTQYF
CDR3nt: TGTGCCACCAGTGATTCTAGCACAGATACGCAGTATTTT
d_gene: .
j_gene: TRBJ2-3
v_gene: TRBV24-1
len: 13
abundance: .

CDR3aa: CASSISHRSTDTQYF
CDR3nt: TGTGCCAGTAGTATTTCCCACCGGAGCACAGATACGCAGTATTTT
d_gene: .
j_gene: TRBJ2-3
v_gene: TRBV19
len: 15
abundance: .

CDR3aa: CASSLRQASYEQYF
CDR3nt: TGCGCCAGCAGCTTGAGACAGGCCAGCTACGAGCAGTACTTC
d_gene: .
j_gene: TRBJ2-7
v_gene: TRBV5-1
len: 14
abundance: medium-sized